This T cell receptor (beta chain) was observed in a study of blood T cell repertoires in COVID-19. On the study more broadly: Samples representing acute and convalescent COVID-19 were sourced from the United States, Italy and Spain.

This table comes from immunoSEQ multiplex PCR, and its TCRdb copy is limited to in-frame clones, with some not included. The sample yields 95,000 or so clones, over 75% seen once. V was clipped by 0 bases and J by 2 bases; unmatched bases: 6. The CDR3 loop spans 17 amino acids. CDR1 is SGHDT, CDR2 YYEEEE, per germline. Sequences were obtained from peripheral blood. The sequence came from a man older than 75 with active or convalescent COVID-19. This sequence joins TRBV5-6 and TRBJ2-1; 9 nucleotides line up with TRBD2. CDR3 sequence (DNA): TGTGCCAGCAGCTTGGTCCTAGCGGGGACCGCCTACAATGAGCAGTTCTTC. Translated: CASSLVLAGTAYNEQFF.